The rows below give T cell receptor beta chains drawn from one sample of a study of T-cell reconstitution after alpha-beta-depleted transplantation in children. TCRdb re-called the PCR reads through MiXCR, storing one row per CDR3 protein. The top ten clones hold 2% to 2.5% of a sample with around 440,000 distinct CDR3 sequences, more than 9% of them seen once. The sequenced sample was PBMCs, obtained before TCRalphabeta/CD19-depleted stem cell transplant. The receptors here all came from a child aged 2-9 years with inherited bone marrow failure, due to receive a stem cell transplant. The CDR3 runs from the conserved cysteine through the conserved F or W. The D gene is left open where the match is weak. Rows give clone size only sometimes, using once, few, many, or a class for an expanded clone.

many TRBJ2-3 TRBV7-9 - TGTGCCAGCAGTCCAGTGCTAGCGAGTCAGGGAGAGGATACGCAGTATTTT CASSPVLASQGEDTQYF
many TRBJ2-7 TRBV5-1 TRBD1 TGCGCCAGCAGCGCCGCTTGGGACAGGGGCGAGCAGTACTTC CASSAAWDRGEQYF
many TRBJ2-7 TRBV7-2 - TGTGCCAGCAGCTCTAACTTGTACGAGCAGTACTTC CASSSNLYEQYF
many TRBJ1-4 TRBV7-2 - TGTGCCAGCAGCGACGCCCCGATTGAAAAACTGTTTTTT CASSDAPIEKLFF
many TRBJ2-1 TRBV4-1 TRBD2 TGCGCCAGCAGCCAAGTGGAGTCGGGAGGGATTGAGCAGTTCTTC CASSQVESGGIEQFF
- TRBJ2-7 TRBV24-1 - TGTGCCACCAGTGATGACAGGACCTACGAGCAGTACTTC CATSDDRTYEQYF
few TRBJ2-7 TRBV5-1 TRBD1 TGCGCCAGCAGCTTGACGACAGGGGGCTACGAGCAGTACTTC CASSLTTGGYEQYF
many TRBJ2-2 TRBV7-6 - TGTGCCAGCAGTAGGACAGCATACACCGGGGAGCTGTTTTTT CASSRTAYTGELFF
- TRBJ2-1 TRBV12-5 - TGTGCTAGTGGTTTGGCGTTCGGAGGAGGAGGTGAGCAGTTCTTC CASGLAFGGGGEQFF
many TRBJ2-1 TRBV20-1 TRBD2 TGCAGTGCTAGAGTTAGAGCGGGAGTCTCTTACAATGAGCAGTTCTTC CSARVRAGVSYNEQFF
many TRBJ1-1 TRBV7-2 TRBD1 TGTGCCAGCAGCAGGGACAGTTCGGCCACTGAAGCTTTCTTT CASSRDSSATEAFF
many TRBJ1-1 TRBV5-6 TRBD1 TGTGCCAGCAGCGAGAGTTCGACAGGGGTTGAAGCTTTCTTT CASSESSTGVEAFF
many TRBJ2-1 TRBV29-1 - TGCAGCGTCAAATACAATGAGCAGTTCTTC CSVKYNEQFF
- TRBJ2-2 TRBV5-4 - TGTGCCAGCAGCCCTAGCGTTACCGGGGAGCTGTTTTTT CASSPSVTGELFF
many TRBJ2-3 TRBV5-5 - TGTGCCAGCAGCTTGAGGACAGCCTTCGATATGACAGATACGCAGTATTTT CASSLRTAFDMTDTQYF
many TRBJ1-2 TRBV12-3/TRBV12-4 TRBD1 TGTGCCAGCAGTCCGGGACAGGGGAGAGGGCTATATGGCTACACCTTC CASSPGQGRGLYGYTF
few TRBJ2-7 TRBV27 - TGTGCCAGCAGTTTTCGTGCGGTAGCCTACGAGCAGTACTTC CASSFRAVAYEQYF
many TRBJ2-6 TRBV5-1 - TGCGCCAGCAGCTACGGGGCTGGGGCCAACGTCCTGACTTTC CASSYGAGANVLTF
many TRBJ2-7 TRBV12-3/TRBV12-4 - TGTGCCAGCAGCCCGATCATCAACTACGAGCAGTACTTC CASSPIINYEQYF
many TRBJ1-3 TRBV25-1 TRBD1 TGTGCCAGCAGGGCATCAGGGGGTGGAAACACCATATATTTT CASRASGGGNTIYF
many TRBJ2-2 TRBV15 TRBD2 TGTGCCACCAGCAGGCTAGCGGGGAACACCGGGGAGCTGTTTTTT CATSRLAGNTGELFF
many TRBJ2-1 TRBV4-3 - TGCGCCAGCAGTCTGACAGGGTACAGCGGGAGTAGCGATGAGCAGTTCTTC CASSLTGYSGSSDEQFF